These T cell receptor beta chains were read from a single sample in a study of blood T cell repertoires in COVID-19. Assay: immunoSEQ multiplex PCR; the TCRdb copy retains only in-frame clones and omits some. Of 390,000 or so clones in the sample, less than 90% were seen once. Sequencing was carried out using PBMCs or T cells enriched from blood (not recorded which). The receptor set was obtained from a woman aged 45-65 years who had recovered from COVID-19. Both conserved end residues are part of each CDR3. The order of the fields is clone size, D gene, CDR3 length, J gene, V gene, CDR3 protein, CDR3 DNA. D genes are given only for firm matches. The size entry is marked missing in some rows and otherwise reads once, few, many or a size class.

NA TRBD1 13 TRBJ1-1 TRBV5-1 CASKTGGAIRAFF TGCGCCAGTAAAACAGGGGGCGCGATACGGGCTTTCTTT
NA NA 14 TRBJ1-1 TRBV11-3 CASSLDGQYNEAFF TGTGCCAGCAGCTTAGACGGACAATATAACGAAGCTTTCTTT
NA NA 13 TRBJ1-6 TRBV6-5 CASRAGVNSPLHF TGTGCCAGCAGGGCAGGGGTTAATTCACCCCTCCACTTT
NA TRBD1 15 TRBJ1-1 TRBV7-2 CASSLGRGLGAEAFF TGTGCCAGCAGCTTAGGTAGGGGGCTCGGGGCTGAAGCTTTCTTT
NA TRBD2 16 TRBJ2-7 TRBV5-1 CASSSQGSGGTYEQYF TGCGCCAGCAGCTCCCAGGGTAGCGGGGGAACCTACGAGCAGTACTTC
NA TRBD2 19 TRBJ2-1 TRBV7-9 CASSLGLAGDMSSYNEQFF TGTGCCAGCAGCTTAGGTCTAGCGGGAGATATGAGCTCCTACAATGAGCAGTTCTTC
NA TRBD1 20 TRBJ1-3 TRBV6-9 CASSSIAEDRGYIGGNTIYF TGTGCCAGCAGTTCCATTGCAGAGGACAGGGGGTATATTGGTGGAAACACCATATATTTT
NA NA 14 TRBJ1-2 TRBV6-5 CASRGSAGPYGYTF TGTGCCAGCAGAGGTTCGGCAGGGCCATATGGCTACACCTTC
NA NA 15 TRBJ1-4 TRBV18 CASSPQNREWEKLFF TGTGCCAGCTCACCACAGAACAGGGAATGGGAAAAACTGTTTTTT
once NA 12 TRBJ1-2 TRBV30 CAWNPGVTGYTF TGTGCCTGGAATCCAGGGGTCACTGGCTACACCTTC
NA NA 15 TRBJ1-1 TRBV16 CASSQGLGGNTEAFF TGTGCCAGCAGCCAAGGCTTAGGGGGGAACACTGAAGCTTTCTTT
NA NA 13 TRBJ1-2 TRBV9 CASSQTGPYGYTF TGTGCCAGCAGCCAAACAGGGCCCTATGGCTACACCTTC
NA NA 14 TRBJ1-5 TRBV5-1 CASSLEGWGQPQHF TGCGCCAGCAGCTTAGAGGGCTGGGGTCAGCCCCAGCATTTT
NA TRBD1 15 TRBJ2-1 TRBV5-1 CASSPPGQNYNEQFF TGCGCCAGCAGCCCTCCGGGACAGAACTACAATGAGCAGTTCTTC
NA NA 11 TRBJ1-1 TRBV19 CASNDFTVAFF TGTGCCAGTAACGACTTCACTGTAGCTTTCTTT
NA NA 14 TRBJ1-6 TRBV9 CASSYGLPNSPLHF TGTGCCAGCAGCTATGGACTGCCCAATTCACCCCTCCACTTT
once TRBD2 17 TRBJ2-3 TRBV7-2 CASSLGPLAGDIDTQYF TGTGCCAGCAGCTTAGGACCCCTAGCGGGAGATATAGATACGCAGTATTTT
NA NA 14 TRBJ1-1 TRBV7-2 CASSLGRRGTEAFF TGTGCCAGCAGCTTAGGCCGACGGGGCACTGAAGCTTTCTTT
NA NA 13 TRBJ1-2 TRBV7-8 CASSPRRVGGYTF TGTGCCAGCAGCCCCCGTCGGGTCGGGGGCTACACCTTC
NA NA 14 TRBJ1-2 TRBV11-3 CASSGRGSVYGYTF TGTGCCAGCAGCGGCAGGGGTTCGGTCTATGGCTACACCTTC
NA TRBD2 16 TRBJ2-5 TRBV4-1 CASSPGLAGDRETQYF TGCGCCAGCAGCCCTGGACTAGCGGGAGATCGAGAGACCCAGTACTTC
NA NA 16 TRBJ1-3 TRBV6-1 CASSEVAGSSGNTIYF TGTGCCAGCAGTGAAGTCGCGGGGAGCTCTGGAAACACCATATATTTT
NA NA 15 TRBJ2-7 TRBV10-3 CAIRKAGDDRGEQYF TGTGCCATCAGGAAGGCAGGCGATGACCGAGGGGAGCAGTACTTC
NA NA 14 TRBJ1-1 TRBV5-1 CASSPGALNTEAFF TGCGCCAGCAGCCCAGGGGCCCTGAACACTGAAGCTTTCTTT
NA TRBD1 16 TRBJ1-2 TRBV27 CASSFFPPGGDYGYTF TGTGCCAGCAGTTTTTTTCCCCCAGGGGGCGACTATGGCTACACCTTC
NA TRBD1 11 TRBJ1-5 TRBV23-1 CVQGAGQPQHF TGCGTACAGGGGGCAGGTCAGCCCCAGCATTTT
NA NA 13 TRBJ2-7 TRBV29-1 CSVGGDGSYEQYF TGCAGCGTTGGCGGGGACGGCTCCTACGAGCAGTACTTC
NA NA 16 TRBJ2-5 TRBV6-5 CASSYSKGAGGETQYF TGTGCCAGCAGTTACTCGAAAGGGGCTGGGGGGGAGACCCAGTACTTC
NA TRBD1 15 TRBJ2-7 TRBV9 CASSVAGQGPYEQYF TGTGCCAGCAGCGTAGCGGGACAGGGGCCCTACGAGCAGTACTTC
NA NA 15 TRBJ2-3 TRBV3-1/TRBV3-2 CASSQLATSTDTQYF TGTGCCAGCAGCCAACTAGCGACTAGCACAGATACGCAGTATTTT
NA TRBD2 16 TRBJ2-7 TRBV9 CASSVVGTSNPYEQYF TGTGCCAGCAGCGTAGTCGGGACTAGCAACCCCTACGAGCAGTACTTC
NA TRBD1 14 TRBJ2-5 TRBV7-8 CASSLANRGETQYF TGTGCCAGCAGCTTAGCGAACAGGGGAGAGACCCAGTACTTC
NA TRBD1 15 TRBJ2-7 TRBV28 CASSYPGTDPYEQYF TGTGCCAGCAGCTACCCGGGGACAGACCCATACGAGCAGTACTTC
few NA 15 TRBJ1-4 TRBV4-3 CASSPKTTGTEKLFF TGCGCCAGCAGCCCAAAAACCACCGGGACAGAAAAACTGTTTTTT
NA TRBD2 15 TRBJ2-7 TRBV7-8 CASSLVSGGPYEQYF TGTGCCAGCAGCTTAGTTAGCGGGGGCCCCTACGAGCAGTACTTC
NA TRBD1 12 TRBJ1-1 TRBV19 CATSGQGVPAFF TGTGCCACCTCGGGACAGGGGGTTCCGGCTTTCTTT
NA TRBD2 15 TRBJ2-1 TRBV25-1 CASSEWGGTSVEQFF TGTGCCAGCAGTGAATGGGGGGGGACTAGCGTAGAGCAGTTCTTC
NA TRBD2 17 TRBJ2-3 TRBV24-1 CATSASPERGGTDTQYF TGTGCCACCAGTGCCTCTCCGGAGCGGGGAGGCACAGATACGCAGTATTTT
NA NA 14 TRBJ1-1 TRBV15 CATSSPNTASRAFF TGTGCCACCAGCAGCCCGAACACAGCCAGTCGAGCTTTCTTT
NA NA 13 TRBJ1-2 TRBV6-4 CASRNGPGGDYTF TGTGCCAGCAGAAACGGACCGGGAGGAGACTACACCTTC
NA NA 17 TRBJ2-6 TRBV5-1 CASSLRQRGSGANVLTF TGCGCCAGCAGCTTGAGGCAGCGAGGCTCTGGGGCCAACGTCCTGACTTTC
NA NA 11 TRBJ2-7 TRBV7-6 CASSSTVYLYF TGTGCCAGCAGCTCCACGGTTTATCTGTACTTC
NA NA 13 TRBJ2-5 TRBV11-2 CASSLGERETQYF TGTGCCAGCAGCTTAGGAGAACGAGAGACCCAGTACTTC
NA TRBD2 16 TRBJ2-3 TRBV7-2 CASSPRASGRADTQYF TGTGCCAGCAGCCCCAGGGCTAGCGGGAGGGCAGATACGCAGTATTTT
NA NA 17 TRBJ1-6 TRBV7-8 CASSLAVDTLGYSPLHF TGTGCCAGCAGCTTAGCGGTCGATACGCTCGGGTATTCACCCCTCCACTTT
NA NA 12 TRBJ1-1 TRBV7-9 CASSGAPSWAFF TGTGCCAGCAGCGGGGCCCCCAGTTGGGCTTTCTTT
NA TRBD2 17 TRBJ2-2 TRBV10-3 CAISEGGRVAGTGELFF TGTGCCATCAGTGAAGGCGGGAGGGTGGCGGGCACCGGGGAGCTGTTTTTT
NA NA 15 TRBJ1-6 TRBV28 CASSSSQGNNSPLHF TGTGCCAGCAGTTCATCACAGGGAAATAATTCACCCCTCCACTTT
NA TRBD1 16 TRBJ1-5 TRBV27 CASSPAAIRDRKPQHF TGTGCCAGCAGCCCGGCGGCCATCCGGGACAGAAAGCCCCAGCATTTT
NA TRBD1 14 TRBJ1-4 TRBV27 CASSPGTGFGKLFF TGTGCCAGCAGTCCAGGGACAGGGTTCGGAAAACTGTTTTTT
NA TRBD1 15 TRBJ2-2 TRBV6-1 CASSENRGFTGELFF TGTGCCAGCAGTGAAAACAGGGGGTTCACCGGGGAGCTGTTTTTT
once TRBD2 14 TRBJ2-2 TRBV10-3 CATSGTSRLGELFF TGTGCCACTTCCGGGACTAGCAGGCTCGGGGAGCTGTTTTTT
NA TRBD2 13 TRBJ2-2 TRBV12-3/TRBV12-4 CAGRTRNTGELFF TGTGCGGGGAGGACTAGGAACACCGGGGAGCTGTTTTTT
NA TRBD2 17 TRBJ2-7 TRBV6-1 CASSGGGAGVLHREQYF TGTGCCAGCAGTGGGGGGGGAGCGGGGGTGCTCCACCGCGAGCAGTACTTC
NA TRBD1 17 TRBJ1-4 TRBV19 CASSIEKMDRGYEKLFF TGTGCCAGTAGTATAGAAAAGATGGACAGGGGCTATGAAAAACTGTTTTTT
once TRBD1 15 TRBJ1-1 TRBV9 CASSVGTGLNTEAFF TGTGCCAGCAGCGTGGGGACAGGGCTGAACACTGAAGCTTTCTTT
NA TRBD1 18 TRBJ1-6 TRBV7-9 CASSLAGTGASYNSPLHF TGTGCCAGCAGCTTAGCGGGGACAGGGGCCTCCTATAATTCACCCCTCCACTTT
NA TRBD2 14 TRBJ2-7 TRBV5-1 CASSLGRGSYEQYF TGCGCCAGCAGCTTGGGGCGGGGGTCCTACGAGCAGTACTTC